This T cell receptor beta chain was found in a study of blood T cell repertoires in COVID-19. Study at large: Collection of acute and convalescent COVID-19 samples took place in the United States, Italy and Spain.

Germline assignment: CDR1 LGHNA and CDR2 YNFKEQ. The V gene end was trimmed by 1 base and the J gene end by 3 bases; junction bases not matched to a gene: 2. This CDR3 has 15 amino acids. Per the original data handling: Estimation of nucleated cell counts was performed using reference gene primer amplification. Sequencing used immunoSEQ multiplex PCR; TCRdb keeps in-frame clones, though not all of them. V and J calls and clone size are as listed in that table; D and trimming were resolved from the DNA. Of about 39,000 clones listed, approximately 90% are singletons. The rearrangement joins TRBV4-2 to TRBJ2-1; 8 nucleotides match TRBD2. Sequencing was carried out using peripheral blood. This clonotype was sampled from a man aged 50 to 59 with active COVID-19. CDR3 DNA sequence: TGTGCCAGCAGCCAAGGCGGGGGGAACTACAATGAGCAGTTCTTC. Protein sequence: CASSQGGGNYNEQFF.